Each of the 20 T cell receptor beta chains below was sequenced from the same sample in a study of long-term antiretroviral therapy in people with HIV. An immunoSEQ assay, version v3.0, was performed at survey level. Produced via immunoSEQ multiplex PCR; TCRdb's table is partial and in-frame only. The data contain around 26,000 clones, 75% to 85% of them singletons. Material: unsorted PBMCs, obtained 2.9 years after starting antiretroviral therapy. The origin of the receptors is a man aged 50 to 59 with HIV.

The rearrangement joins TRBV7-2 to TRBJ1-6; TRBD1 might be the D (5 bases). CDR1 is SGHTA and CDR2 is FQGNSA in the germline V gene. Trimming pared 5 bases from V and 13 bases from J, leaving 21 bases between. The CDR3 is 15 amino acids. CDR3 residues: CASSTDGPTGRPLHF. The CDR3 bases are TGTGCCAGCAGCACAGACGGGCCCACAGGCCGTCCCCTCCACTTT.

Remarks on this clone: The germline gene is not matched at one end of the junction; a read error may be the cause. The J gene is TRBJ1-1, the V gene TRBV5-1, with 10 bases that match TRBD1. From germline, CDR1 is SGHRS and CDR2 YFSETQ. The CDR3 is made up of 17 amino acids. The CDR3 protein is CASSRPTSGTGATDAFF. The CDR3 nucleotides are TGCGCCAGCAGCCGACCCACTTCCGGGACAGGGGCTACTGATGCTTTCTTT.

This sequence joins TRBV29-1 and TRBJ1-2; 9 bases align to TRBD1. The trim removed 0 bases at V and 4 bases at J, leaving 9 bases unmatched. In germline, CDR1 is SQVTM, CDR2 ANQGSEA. This CDR3 has 16 amino acids. DNA of the CDR3: TGCAGCGTTGAAGAACCGGGACAGGGTATTTTCTATGGCTACACCTTC. This sequence encodes CSVEEPGQGIFYGYTF.

The V call is TRBV5-1, the J call TRBJ2-2; TRBD2 might be the D (5 bases). The CDR3 has 14 amino acids. V lost 7 bases, J lost 5 bases, and 15 bases lay in between. Germline V lookup: CDR1 SGHRS, CDR2 YFSETQ. CDR3 in DNA: TGCGCCAGCGGCGCTTGGACTGTTACCGGGGAGCTGTTTTTT. Amino acids: CASGAWTVTGELFF.

In this sample, this clone turned up a few times. The J gene is TRBJ1-5, the V gene TRBV30, with TRBD1 as a possible D gene (5 bases). Deletions cut 0 bases from V and 8 bases from J, with 17 bases between. Germline lookup yields CDR1 GTSNPN and CDR2 SVGIG (reference sequence). CDR3 length equals 15 residues. CDR3 loop: CAWSVLGTVYEPQHF. The CDR3 coding sequence is TGTGCCTGGAGTGTATTGGGGACCGTCTACGAGCCCCAGCATTTT.

The chain recombines TRBV28 with TRBJ2-6; D gene unclear. Germline V gene data show CDR1 as MDHEN and CDR2 as SYDVKM. The CDR3 is 14 amino acids. V shed 3 bases and J shed 0 bases, with 3 bases lying between them. This CDR3 is CASSFLSGANVLTF. As DNA, the CDR3 is TGTGCCAGCAGTTTTCTCTCTGGGGCCAACGTCCTGACTTTC. Full variable domain (remainder filled in from reference TRBV28 and TRBJ2-6): DVKVTQSSRYLVKRTGEKVFLECVQDMDHENMFWYRQDPGLGLRLIYFSYDVKMKEKGDIPEGYSVSREKKERFSLILESASTNQTSMYLCASSFLSGANVLTFGAGSRLTVL.

This chain links TRBV28 with TRBJ1-2; 11 positions match TRBD1. CDR3 length: 16 residues. CDR1 MDHEN and CDR2 SYDVKM come from the germline V gene. The ends lost 3 bases at V and 8 bases at J; junction bases unmatched: 11. In DNA form, the CDR3 reads TGTGCCAGCAGTTTGATCGGTGGACAGGGGGCCTGGGGCTACACCTTC. Protein sequence: CASSLIGGQGAWGYTF.

The chain uses TRBV11-1 and TRBJ2-3, with TRBD1 as a possible D gene (6 bases). Per germline, CDR1 SGHAT and CDR2 FQDESV (reference sequence). V shed 5 bases and J shed 4 bases, with 13 bases lying between them. This CDR3 spans 14 amino acids. DNA of the CDR3: TGTGCCAGCAGCACTCGACAGGAGGCAGATACGCAGTATTTT. Protein: CASSTRQEADTQYF.

The genes are TRBV7-2 and TRBJ1-6, with unresolved D. In germline, CDR1 is SGHTA, CDR2 FQGNSA. This CDR3 is built from 14 residues. Trimming left V 3 bases short and J 7 bases short, with 10 bases between. CDR3 sequence reads: CASSFVPHNSPLHF. In DNA, the CDR3 is TGTGCCAGCAGCTTTGTACCACACAATTCACCCCTCCACTTT.

This clone has a single count. CDR3 amino acids: CASSRSFPNTIYF. The CDR3, as DNA: TGTGCCAGCAGTAGGAGCTTTCCCAACACCATATATTTT. V usage is TRBV28 and J usage is TRBJ1-3; D gene unclear. CDR3 length: 13 amino acids. Germline V CDR1 and CDR2: MDHEN, SYDVKM. V lost 5 bases and J lost 7, with 12 bases in between.

This clone is termed medium-sized. This chain connects TRBV27 to TRBJ2-7; perhaps TRBD1 as D (5 bases). The CDR3 has 13 amino acids. Germline V gives CDR1 MNHEY, CDR2 SMNVEV (reference sequence). The V end was cut by 5 bases, the J end by 0 bases, with 8 bases between. CDR3 nucleotides: TGTGCCAGCAGTGCAGGGAACTCCTACGAGCAGTACTTC. Its protein product is CASSAGNSYEQYF.

The gene calls are TRBV6-5 and TRBJ1-2; 7 nucleotides line up with TRBD1. This CDR3 contains 14 residues. The V gene's germline CDR1 is MNHEY and CDR2 SVGAGI. Unmatched junction bases numbered 7, after V lost 5 bases and J lost 4 bases. The DNA for the CDR3 is TGTGCCAGCAGTCCAAGACAGGGTCGCTATGGCTACACCTTC. Amino acid sequence: CASSPRQGRYGYTF.

In nucleotides, the CDR3 is TGTGCCAGCAAGGAGGTTTCGATAGATACGCAGTATTTT. It translates to CASKEVSIDTQYF. The rearrangement uses TRBV6-1 and TRBJ2-3, with a possible D match to TRBD2 (5 bases). Deletions cut 7 bases from V and 5 bases from J, with 13 bases between. Germline V gene lookup returns CDR1 MNHNS and CDR2 SASEGT. The CDR3 runs 13 residues.

The chain links TRBV6-5 to TRBJ2-3; 8 positions match TRBD2. J was trimmed by 6 bases and V by 0 bases; bases with no gene match: 8. The CDR3 spans 16 residues. Looked up from germline, CDR1 is MNHEY and CDR2 is SVGAGI. The CDR3 sequence is CASSYSLTGGPDTQYF. The CDR3 bases are TGTGCCAGCAGTTACTCGCTGACGGGGGGGCCGGATACGCAGTATTTT.

The V and J genes are TRBV11-2 and TRBJ1-2, with a tentative D call TRBD1 (5 bases). V was clipped by 4 bases and J by 4 bases, with 16 bases between them. The CDR3 contains 15 residues. The germline gives CDR1 SGHAT, CDR2 FQNNGV. CDR3 nucleotide sequence: TGTGCCAGCAGCTACCCTCGACAGCGATCCTATGGCTACACCTTC. Translating gives CASSYPRQRSYGYTF.

The chain is built from TRBV4-2 and TRBJ2-7, with D unclear. Germline lookup yields CDR1 LGHNA and CDR2 YNFKEQ. Trimming left V 1 base short and J 2 bases short, with 9 bases between. CDR3 length: 14 residues. CDR3 coding DNA: TGTGCCAGCAGCCAAGCTGAGGTTCCCTACGAGCAGTACTTC. Amino acids: CASSQAEVPYEQYF.

This chain connects TRBV6-5 to TRBJ2-3, with D maybe TRBD1 (5 bases). Deletions cut 5 bases from V and 3 bases from J, with 12 bases between. The germline V gene encodes CDR1 MNHEY and CDR2 SVGAGI. This CDR3 contains 14 residues. CDR3 amino acids: CASSTGILTDTQYF. CDR3 in DNA: TGTGCCAGCAGTACAGGCATTCTTACAGATACGCAGTATTTT.

V is TRBV7-9 and J is TRBJ2-7; the D call may be TRBD1 or TRBD2 (5 bases each). The germline V gene encodes CDR1 SEHNR and CDR2 FQNEAQ (reference sequence). Trimming stripped 5 bases from V and 6 bases from J, with 20 bases between. This CDR3 spans 15 amino acids. The CDR3 DNA reads as TGTGCCAGCAGCCGCGCCGGGACCCCGGGCGGCGAGCAGTACTTC. Its translation: CASSRAGTPGGEQYF.

The chain combines TRBV4-1 with TRBJ1-2; TRBD1 is a possible D gene (6 bases). The CDR3 totals 17 residues. Looked up from germline, CDR1 is MGHRA and CDR2 is YSYEKL. V was clipped by 2 bases and J by 2 bases, with 18 bases between them. CDR3 coding DNA: TGCGCCAGCAGCCAATGGGGGCCTCCGGTCGCAAACTATGGCTACACCTTC. Translation gives CASSQWGPPVANYGYTF.

The CDR3 sequence: CASKRGFNQPQHF. The CDR3 DNA is TGTGCCAGCAAGAGGGGGTTCAATCAGCCCCAGCATTTT. The V and J genes are TRBV28 and TRBJ1-5; a possible D gene is TRBD1 (6 bases). Germline CDR1 reads MDHEN; CDR2 reads SYDVKM. Trimming stripped 7 bases from V and 3 bases from J, with 10 bases between. The CDR3 has 13 residues.